This entry describes one TCR beta chain. Its antigen is as yet unknown. A universal primer site arose from template switching, and cDNA bore unique molecular identifiers. Each CDR3 protein is one row after TCRdb ran MiXCR on the 5' RACE reads. The profile shows 1.5 million to 2 million distinct CDR3 sequences, roughly 35% of them singletons. These data belong to a study of identical twins. Germline V CDR1 and CDR2: MNHEY, SVGAGI. The CDR3 contains 16 residues. With 3 bases removed from V and 0 bases from J, the gap between germline ends came to 14 bases. Study observations and caveats: The presence of invariant MAIT and iNKT cells could partly confound analyses of zero-insertion sequences. Models underestimated TCR alpha sharing (out-of-frame) in monozygotic twins. Twins shared beta out-of-frame sequences in excess, but this excess was weaker.

The sequenced sample was cord blood. The J gene is TRBJ1-1, the V gene TRBV6-5, with D possibly matching TRBD1 (5 bases). The origin of this receptor is a newborn girl in good health. The DNA for the CDR3 is TGTGCCAGCAGTTATGTCGGTCGGGGGATGAACACTGAAGCTTTCTTT. Amino acids: CASSYVGRGMNTEAFF.